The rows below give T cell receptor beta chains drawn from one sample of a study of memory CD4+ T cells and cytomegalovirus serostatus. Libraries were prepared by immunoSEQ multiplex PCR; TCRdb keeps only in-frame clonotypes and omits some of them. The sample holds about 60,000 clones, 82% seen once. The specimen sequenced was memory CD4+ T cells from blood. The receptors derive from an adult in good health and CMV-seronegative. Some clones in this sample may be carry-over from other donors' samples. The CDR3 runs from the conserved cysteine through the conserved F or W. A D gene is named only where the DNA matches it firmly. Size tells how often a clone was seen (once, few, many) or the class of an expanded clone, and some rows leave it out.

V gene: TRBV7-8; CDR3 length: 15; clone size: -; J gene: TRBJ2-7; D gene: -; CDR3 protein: CASSLAGTPSYEQYF; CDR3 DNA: TGTGCCAGCAGCTTAGCGGGTACCCCCTCCTACGAGCAGTACTTC
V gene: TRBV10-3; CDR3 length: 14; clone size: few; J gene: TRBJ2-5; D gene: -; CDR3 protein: CAIAAGGSKETQYF; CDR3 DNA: TGTGCCATCGCAGCCGGGGGTTCCAAGGAGACCCAGTACTTC
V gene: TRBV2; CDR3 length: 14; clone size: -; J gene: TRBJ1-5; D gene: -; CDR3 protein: CASNEWGNNQPQHF; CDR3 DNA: TGTGCCAGCAATGAATGGGGGAACAATCAGCCCCAGCATTTT
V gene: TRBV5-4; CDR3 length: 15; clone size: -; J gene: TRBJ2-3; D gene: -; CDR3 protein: CASSLDWGATDTQYF; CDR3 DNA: TGTGCCAGCAGCTTGGATTGGGGGGCCACAGATACGCAGTATTTT
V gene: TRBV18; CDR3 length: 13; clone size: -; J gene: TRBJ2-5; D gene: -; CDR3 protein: CASSPGYHETQYF; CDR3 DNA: TGTGCCAGCTCACCGGGGTACCACGAGACCCAGTACTTC
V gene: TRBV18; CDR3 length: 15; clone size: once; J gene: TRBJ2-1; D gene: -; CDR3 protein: CASSHPGSSYNEQFF; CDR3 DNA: TGTGCCAGCTCACACCCAGGGAGCTCCTACAATGAGCAGTTCTTC
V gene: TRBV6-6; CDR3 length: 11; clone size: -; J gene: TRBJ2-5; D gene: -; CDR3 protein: CASSYSETQYF; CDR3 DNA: TGTGCCAGCAGTTACTCGGAGACCCAGTACTTC
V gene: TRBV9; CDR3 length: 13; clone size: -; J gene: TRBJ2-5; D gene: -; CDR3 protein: CASTRDGAETQYF; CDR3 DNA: TGTGCCAGCACTCGGGACGGGGCGGAGACCCAGTACTTC
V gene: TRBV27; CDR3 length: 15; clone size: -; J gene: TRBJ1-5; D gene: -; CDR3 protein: CASSLVGDSNQPQHF; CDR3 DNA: TGTGCCAGCAGTCTTGTCGGGGATAGCAATCAGCCCCAGCATTTT
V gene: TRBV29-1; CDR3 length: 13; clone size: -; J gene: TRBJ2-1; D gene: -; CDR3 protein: CSVPRRPYNEQFF; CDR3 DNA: TGCAGCGTCCCGCGGCGCCCATACAATGAGCAGTTCTTC
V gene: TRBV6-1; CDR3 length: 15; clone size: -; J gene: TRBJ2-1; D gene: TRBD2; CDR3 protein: CASSEDTRAGNEQFF; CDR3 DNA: TGTGCCAGCAGTGAAGATACACGAGCGGGGAATGAGCAGTTCTTC
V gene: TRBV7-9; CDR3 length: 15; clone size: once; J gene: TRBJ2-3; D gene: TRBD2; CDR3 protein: CASSMGLADTDTQYF; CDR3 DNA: TGTGCCAGCAGCATGGGACTAGCGGATACAGATACGCAGTATTTT
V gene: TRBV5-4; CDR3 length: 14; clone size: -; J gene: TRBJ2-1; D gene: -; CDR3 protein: CASSLSLGGNEQFF; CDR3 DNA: TGTGCCAGCAGCTTGTCATTGGGGGGCAATGAGCAGTTCTTC
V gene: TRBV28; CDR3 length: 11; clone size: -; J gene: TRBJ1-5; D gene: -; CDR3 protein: CASSWGVFMHF; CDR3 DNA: TGTGCCAGCAGTTGGGGGGTCTTTATGCATTTT
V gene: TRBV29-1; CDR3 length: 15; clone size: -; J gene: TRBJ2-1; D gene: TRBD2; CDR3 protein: CSVASGRALLNEQFF; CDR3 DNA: TGCAGCGTTGCTTCTGGGAGGGCCCTCTTAAATGAGCAGTTCTTC
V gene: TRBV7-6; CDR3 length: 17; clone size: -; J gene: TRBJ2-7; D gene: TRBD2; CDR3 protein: CASSPSYSTSGLGEQYF; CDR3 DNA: TGTGCCAGCAGCCCGAGCTATTCGACTAGCGGCCTTGGAGAGCAGTACTTC
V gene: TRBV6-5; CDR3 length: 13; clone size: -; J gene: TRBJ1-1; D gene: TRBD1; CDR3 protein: CASSSPTGTEAFF; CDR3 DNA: TGTGCCAGCAGTTCCCCGACAGGGACTGAAGCTTTCTTT
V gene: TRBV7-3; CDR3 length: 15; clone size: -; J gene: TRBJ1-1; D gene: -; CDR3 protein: CASSLTGSRNTEAFF; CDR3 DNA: TGTGCCAGCAGCTTAACAGGCAGCCGGAACACTGAAGCTTTCTTT
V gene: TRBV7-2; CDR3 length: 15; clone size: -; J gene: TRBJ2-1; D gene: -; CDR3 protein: CASSLLGDLYNEQFF; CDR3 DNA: TGTGCCAGCAGCTTATTGGGGGACCTATACAATGAGCAGTTCTTC
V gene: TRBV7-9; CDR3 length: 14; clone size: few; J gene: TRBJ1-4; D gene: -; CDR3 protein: CASSVRPNTEKLFF; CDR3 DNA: TGTGCCAGCAGCGTCCGACCCAACACCGAAAAACTGTTTTTT
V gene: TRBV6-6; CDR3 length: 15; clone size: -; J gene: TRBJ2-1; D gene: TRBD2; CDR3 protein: CASSRAGGSYNEQFF; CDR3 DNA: TGTGCCAGCAGTCGAGCGGGAGGCTCCTACAATGAGCAGTTCTTC
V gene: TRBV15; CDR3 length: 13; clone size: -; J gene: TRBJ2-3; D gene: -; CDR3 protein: CATHGYYTDTQYF; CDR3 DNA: TGTGCCACCCACGGATACTACACAGATACGCAGTATTTT
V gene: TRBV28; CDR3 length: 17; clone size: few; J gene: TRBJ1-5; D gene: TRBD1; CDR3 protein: CASSTPGTGRSNQPQHF; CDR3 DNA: TGTGCCAGCAGTACCCCCGGGACAGGGCGCTCCAATCAGCCCCAGCATTTT
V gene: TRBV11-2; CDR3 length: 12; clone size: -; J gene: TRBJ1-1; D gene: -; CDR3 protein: CASSLQNTEAFF; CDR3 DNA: TGTGCCAGCAGCTTACAGAACACTGAAGCTTTCTTT